The sequence of this T cell receptor beta chain was determined in a study of blood T cell repertoires in COVID-19. Study summary: Sites across the United States, Italy and Spain contributed samples from acute and convalescent COVID-19.

The authors' processing: Nucleated cell counts were estimated from reference gene primer amplification. TCRdb keeps only in-frame clones here, not all; method: immunoSEQ multiplex PCR. V, J and clone size are those of that table, while D and trimming were read from the DNA. The sample has approximately 70,000 clones, less than 95% seen once. After removal of 5 bases from V and 1 base from J, the junction contained 4 bases not matched to a gene. Germline assignment: CDR1 MDHEN and CDR2 SYDVKM. CDR3 length equals 14 residues. The chain employs TRBV28 and TRBJ2-5; 7 nucleotides agree with TRBD2. The sequence came from a woman between 18 and 29 years old with acute or convalescent COVID-19. Specimen: peripheral blood. CDR3 DNA sequence: TGTGCCAGCAGTCAAGCGGGATCCCAAGAGACCCAGTACTTC. It codes for CASSQAGSQETQYF.